This TCR beta chain comes out of a study of blood T cell repertoires in COVID-19. CDR3 size: 14 residues. With V trimmed by 5 bases and J by 2 bases, 5 bases remained unmatched. Germline CDR1 is SGHVS and CDR2 is FNYEAQ. The method was immunoSEQ multiplex PCR; TCRdb's version includes in-frame clones alone and lacks a portion of them. The sample lists a few hundred thousand clones, 75% to 90% occurring once. The clonotype was recovered from a woman aged 45 to 65 who had recovered from COVID-19. Sequenced material: PBMCs or T cells enriched from blood (not recorded which). The chain combines TRBV7-6 with TRBJ1-1; 7 positions agree with TRBD1. The CDR3 reads CASSQGQQNTEAFF. As DNA, the CDR3 is TGTGCCAGCAGCCAGGGACAGCAAAACACTGAAGCTTTCTTT.